This T cell receptor beta chain appears in the sequencing data of a study of Siglec-9 on CD8 T cells in melanoma. General observations from the study: An effector memory CD8+ subset marked by Siglec-9 reportedly appeared to gather in melanoma.

Repertoires were generated with immunoSEQ multiplex PCR, while TCRdb's copy carries only in-frame clones and drops some. The data hold more than 25,000 clones, with 80% observed a single time. This clone was counted a few times. Its antigen remains unidentified. Germline CDR1 reads MNHNS; CDR2 reads SASEGT. This CDR3 has 16 residues. V was cut by 0 bases and J by 4 bases, with 13 bases left in between. This receptor was taken from a human donor in good health. The genes are TRBV6-1 and TRBJ1-3; D is undetermined. Source material: Siglec-9- CD8+ T cells sorted from blood. CDR3 DNA: TGTGCCAGCAGTGAAGCGATTGAGCCGGGGGGAAACACCATATATTTT. Its translation: CASSEAIEPGGNTIYF.